This is a list of T cell receptor beta chains from one sample in a study of blood T cell repertoires in COVID-19. The assay was immunoSEQ multiplex PCR, and TCRdb's table has in-frame clones only and misses some. The repertoire holds around 150,000 clones, with over 70% as singletons. The specimen sequenced was peripheral blood. These receptors were collected from a man between 50 and 59 years old with active or convalescent COVID-19. The CDR3 runs from the conserved cysteine through the conserved F or W. The D gene is left open where the match is weak. Where a row states a size, it is once, few, many or the class of an expanded clone; other rows omit it.

>TRBD2|TRBJ2-7|TRBV2|NA
CASRPSGSYEQYF
TGTGCCAGCAGACCTAGCGGGTCCTACGAGCAGTACTTC
>NA|TRBJ1-2|TRBV20-1|NA
CSARHGYGYTF
TGCAGTGCTAGGCACGGCTATGGCTACACCTTC
>TRBD2|TRBJ2-1|TRBV5-1|NA
CASSFERGYNEQFF
TGCGCCAGCAGCTTTGAGCGGGGGTACAATGAGCAGTTCTTC
>NA|TRBJ2-1|TRBV3-1/TRBV3-2|NA
CASSQPSYNEQFF
TGTGCCAGCAGCCAACCTTCCTACAATGAGCAGTTCTTC
>NA|TRBJ1-6|TRBV7-2|once
CASSLDNYNSPLHF
TGTGCCAGCAGCTTAGACAATTATAATTCACCCCTCCACTTT
>NA|TRBJ2-1|TRBV7-9|NA
CASSPPRESSYNEQFF
TGTGCCAGCAGCCCCCCAAGGGAGAGCTCCTACAATGAGCAGTTCTTC
>TRBD2|TRBJ2-4|TRBV28|NA
CASSLGGTSGKNIQYF
TGTGCCAGCAGTTTGGGGGGGACTAGCGGCAAAAACATTCAGTACTTC
>NA|TRBJ2-5|TRBV10-3|NA
CATLQRQAETQYF
TGTGCCACCCTTCAGCGGCAAGCGGAGACCCAGTACTTC
>NA|TRBJ1-3|TRBV28|NA
CASEDRRRLAGNTIYF
TGTGCCAGTGAGGACAGAAGAAGGTTAGCTGGAAACACCATATATTTT
>TRBD2|TRBJ2-7|TRBV11-2|NA
CASSLLSSGGLYEQYF
TGTGCCAGCAGCTTACTATCGAGCGGGGGGCTTTACGAGCAGTACTTC
>NA|TRBJ2-3|TRBV5-6|NA
CASSGVWRGTDTQYF
TGTGCCAGCAGCGGGGTGTGGAGGGGTACAGATACGCAGTATTTT
>NA|TRBJ2-4|TRBV18|NA
CASSLGEGAAKNIQYF
TGTGCCAGCTCACTGGGCGAAGGGGCAGCCAAAAACATTCAGTACTTC
>TRBD1|TRBJ1-4|TRBV27|NA
CASSPRTGGAFNEKLFF
TGTGCCAGCAGTCCCCGGACAGGGGGGGCCTTTAATGAAAAACTGTTTTTT
>NA|TRBJ2-7|TRBV21-1|NA
CASSKKKPQQGRASYEQYF
TGTGCCAGCAGCAAAAAAAAACCACAACAGGGGCGAGCCTCTTACGAGCAGTACTTC
>NA|TRBJ2-3|TRBV19|few
CASASTGTQVIGATDTQYF
TGTGCCAGTGCCTCCACGGGGACTCAGGTGATTGGGGCTACAGATACGCAGTATTTT
>NA|TRBJ2-1|TRBV7-9|NA
CASSLAQGREQFF
TGTGCCAGCAGCTTGGCACAGGGTCGAGAGCAGTTCTTC
>TRBD1|TRBJ1-2|TRBV6-6|NA
CASMRGGGSGYTF
TGTGCCAGCATGCGAGGGGGCGGAAGTGGCTACACCTTC
>TRBD1|TRBJ2-6|TRBV28|NA
CASSRPGQGASGANVLTF
TGTGCCAGCAGCCGCCCGGGACAGGGGGCGAGCGGGGCCAACGTCCTGACTTTC
>NA|TRBJ1-1|TRBV30|NA
CAWSVRAGNTEAFF
TGTGCCTGGAGTGTACGGGCGGGGAACACTGAAGCTTTCTTT
>TRBD1|TRBJ1-6|TRBV15|once
CATSRPGQGHSPLHF
TGTGCCACCAGCAGGCCGGGACAGGGGCATTCACCCCTCCACTTT
>NA|TRBJ1-2|TRBV19|few
CASSPSRWTDSETENYGYTF
TGTGCCAGTAGTCCCTCCCGATGGACAGACTCAGAAACCGAAAACTATGGCTACACCTTC
>NA|TRBJ2-2|TRBV6-1|NA
CASSWVTGTGELFF
TGTGCCAGCAGTTGGGTGACGGGCACCGGGGAGCTGTTTTTT
>NA|TRBJ1-5|TRBV11-2|NA
CASSLGPTGSQPQHF
TGTGCCAGCAGCTTAGGGCCGACAGGTTCGCAGCCCCAGCATTTT
>NA|TRBJ1-1|TRBV28|once
CASSLRGRGNTEAFF
TGTGCCAGCAGTTTAAGGGGCAGGGGGAACACTGAAGCTTTCTTT
>NA|TRBJ1-2|TRBV30|once
CAWTRGIHGYTF
TGTGCCTGGACCCGGGGGATCCATGGCTACACCTTC
>NA|TRBJ1-1|TRBV5-1|NA
CASSLDLMNTEAFF
TGCGCCAGCAGCTTGGATTTAATGAACACTGAAGCTTTCTTT
>NA|TRBJ2-1|TRBV7-2|NA
CASSPLRTPGHPYNEQFF
TGTGCCAGCAGCCCTTTGCGGACTCCGGGACATCCCTACAATGAGCAGTTCTTC
>NA|TRBJ2-7|TRBV18|NA
CASSPGQGKYEQYF
TGTGCCAGCTCACCAGGGCAGGGAAAGTACGAGCAGTACTTC
>TRBD1|TRBJ2-7|TRBV4-1|NA
CASSQEGGTLASYEQYF
TGCGCCAGCAGCCAAGAAGGGGGCACATTGGCCTCCTACGAGCAGTACTTC
>NA|TRBJ2-1|TRBV4-1|NA
CASSQESLAYNEQFF
TGCGCCAGCAGCCAAGAGTCCCTAGCTTACAATGAGCAGTTCTTC
>NA|TRBJ2-7|TRBV4-1|once
CASSQGHGVYEQYF
TGCGCCAGCAGCCAGGGACACGGGGTCTACGAGCAGTACTTC
>TRBD1|TRBJ2-5|TRBV7-9|NA
CASSLGQGQTQYF
TGTGCCAGCAGCTTAGGACAGGGCCAGACCCAGTACTTC
>TRBD1|TRBJ1-1|TRBV6-6|NA
CASSYNGQGTTEAFF
TGTGCCAGCAGTTACAATGGACAGGGGACGACTGAAGCTTTCTTT
>NA|TRBJ2-7|TRBV28|NA
CASSYVYLQGHEQYF
TGTGCCAGCAGTTACGTGTACCTACAGGGCCACGAGCAGTACTTC
>TRBD1|TRBJ1-6|TRBV6-5|NA
CASSPRTGNSPLHF
TGTGCCAGCAGCCCCCGGACAGGGAATTCACCCCTCCACTTT
>TRBD1|TRBJ2-3|TRBV28|NA
CASSTSRTGAGDTQYF
TGTGCCAGCAGTACATCTCGGACAGGGGCTGGAGATACGCAGTATTTT
>TRBD1|TRBJ2-2|TRBV7-9|NA
CASSRRGRDTGELFF
TGTGCCAGCAGCCGCAGGGGGCGCGACACCGGGGAGCTGTTTTTT
>NA|TRBJ2-7|TRBV1|NA
CTSSQDGSDEQYF
TGCACCAGCAGCCAAGATGGGAGCGACGAGCAGTACTTC
>NA|TRBJ2-7|TRBV19|once
CASSISGGTYEQYF
TGTGCCAGTAGTATCAGCGGAGGGACTTACGAGCAGTACTTC
>TRBD1|TRBJ2-3|TRBV9|NA
CASSVGQGADTQYF
TGTGCCAGCAGCGTAGGACAGGGGGCAGATACGCAGTATTTT
>TRBD2|TRBJ2-1|TRBV19|NA
CASSRWTSGQGNEQFF
TGTGCCAGTAGCCGGTGGACTAGCGGTCAGGGCAATGAGCAGTTCTTC
>NA|TRBJ1-6|TRBV6-6|NA
CASSSGETVGYLF
TGTGCCAGCAGTTCCGGGGAAACCGTAGGCTACCTGTTT
>NA|TRBJ1-1|TRBV12-5|NA
CASGLVLFPTQPGNTEAFF
TGTGCTAGTGGTTTGGTACTATTTCCTACCCAGCCGGGGAACACTGAAGCTTTCTTT
>NA|TRBJ2-7|TRBV11-2|NA
CASSLLPSEQYF
TGTGCCAGCAGCCTTCTCCCGAGCGAGCAGTACTTC
>TRBD2|TRBJ2-3|TRBV9|few
CASSGGLAGTQYF
TGTGCCAGCAGCGGGGGACTAGCGGGGACGCAGTATTTT
>NA|TRBJ2-1|TRBV30|NA
CAWRVSGSYNEQFF
TGTGCCTGGAGGGTCAGCGGATCCTACAATGAGCAGTTCTTC
>TRBD1|TRBJ1-3|TRBV19|few
CASSRTSGTASGNTIYF
TGTGCCAGTAGCCGAACCTCCGGGACAGCCTCTGGAAACACCATATATTTT
>TRBD2|TRBJ2-1|TRBV7-2|once
CASSQRGTTFYNEQFF
TGTGCCAGCAGCCAACGGGGGACTACCTTCTACAATGAGCAGTTCTTC
>NA|TRBJ2-3|TRBV9|NA
CASSVGGLNRRDTQYF
TGTGCCAGCAGCGTAGGGGGACTCAATCGCCGGGATACGCAGTATTTT
>TRBD1|TRBJ1-2|TRBV5-6|NA
CASSQDTGTGNYGYTF
TGTGCCAGCAGCCAGGACACCGGGACAGGGAACTATGGCTACACCTTC
>NA|TRBJ1-4|TRBV5-5|NA
CASSPVGTNEKLFF
TGTGCCAGCAGCCCGGTTGGAACTAATGAAAAACTGTTTTTT
>TRBD1|TRBJ1-5|TRBV6-5|few
CASTSPGQNQPQHF
TGTGCCAGCACGTCTCCGGGACAGAATCAGCCCCAGCATTTT
>NA|TRBJ2-7|TRBV5-6|once
CASSFGQGGYEQYF
TGTGCCAGCAGCTTCGGGCAGGGGGGATACGAGCAGTACTTC
>NA|TRBJ1-3|TRBV20-1|NA
CSASPFRGNTIYF
TGCAGTGCTAGTCCCTTCAGAGGAAACACCATATATTTT
>NA|TRBJ1-3|TRBV2|NA
CASNGLLGNTIYF
TGTGCCAGCAACGGACTTCTCGGAAACACCATATATTTT
>NA|TRBJ1-6|TRBV27|NA
CASSLMGGEHSPLHF
TGTGCCAGCAGTTTAATGGGGGGGGAACATTCACCCCTCCACTTT
>NA|TRBJ2-7|TRBV10-3|NA
CAISESPGSSYEQYF
TGTGCCATCAGTGAGTCTCCTGGCAGCTCCTACGAGCAGTACTTC
>NA|TRBJ2-3|TRBV11-2|NA
CASSLDEGGLSTDTQYF
TGTGCCAGCAGCTTAGATGAGGGGGGGCTAAGCACAGATACGCAGTATTTT
>TRBD2|TRBJ2-2|TRBV7-3|NA
CASSPGLAGVTGELFF
TGTGCCAGCAGCCCCGGACTAGCGGGAGTTACCGGGGAGCTGTTTTTT
>NA|TRBJ2-2|TRBV3-1/TRBV3-2|NA
CASSQAGLLTGELFF
TGTGCCAGCAGCCAAGCCGGACTCCTCACCGGGGAGCTGTTTTTT